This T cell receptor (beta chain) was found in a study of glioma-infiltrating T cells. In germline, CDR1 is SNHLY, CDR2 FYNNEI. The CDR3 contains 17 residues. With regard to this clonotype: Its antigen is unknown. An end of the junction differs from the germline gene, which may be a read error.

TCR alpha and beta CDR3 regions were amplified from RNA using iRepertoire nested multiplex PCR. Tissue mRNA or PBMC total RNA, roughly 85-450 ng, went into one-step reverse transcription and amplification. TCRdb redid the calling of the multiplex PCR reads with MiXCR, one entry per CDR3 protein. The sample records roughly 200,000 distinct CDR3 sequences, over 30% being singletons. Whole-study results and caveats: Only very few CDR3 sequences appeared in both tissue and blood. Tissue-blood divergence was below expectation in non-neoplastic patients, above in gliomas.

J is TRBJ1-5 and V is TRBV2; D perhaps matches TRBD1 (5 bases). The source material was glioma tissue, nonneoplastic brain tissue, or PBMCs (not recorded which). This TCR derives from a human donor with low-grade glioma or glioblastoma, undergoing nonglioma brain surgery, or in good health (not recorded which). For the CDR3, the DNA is TGTGCCAGCAGTGAAGCGCTCACAGGAATTAGCAGTCAGCCCCAGCATTTT. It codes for CASSEALTGISSQPQHF.